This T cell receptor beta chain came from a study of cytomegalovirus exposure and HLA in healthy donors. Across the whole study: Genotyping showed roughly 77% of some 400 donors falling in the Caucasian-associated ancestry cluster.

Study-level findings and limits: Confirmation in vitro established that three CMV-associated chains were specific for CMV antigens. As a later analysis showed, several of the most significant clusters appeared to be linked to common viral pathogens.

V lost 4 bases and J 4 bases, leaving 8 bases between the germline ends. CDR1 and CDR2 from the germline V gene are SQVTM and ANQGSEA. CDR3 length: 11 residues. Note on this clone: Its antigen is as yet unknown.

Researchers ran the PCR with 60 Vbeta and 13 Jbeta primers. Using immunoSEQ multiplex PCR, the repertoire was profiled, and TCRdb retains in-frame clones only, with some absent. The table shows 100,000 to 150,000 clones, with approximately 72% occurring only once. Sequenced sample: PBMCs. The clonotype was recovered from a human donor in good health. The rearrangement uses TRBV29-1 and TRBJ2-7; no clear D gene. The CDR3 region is CSVGLEYEQYF. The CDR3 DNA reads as TGCAGCGTTGGTTTGGAGTACGAGCAGTACTTC.